This T cell receptor beta chain was sequenced for a study of blood T cell repertoires in COVID-19. Study details: There were acute and convalescent COVID-19 samples, and they came from the United States, Italy and Spain. PBMCs, B-cell-depleted T cells, or T cells were the source of the cDNA or gDNA that made up the material.

Sequenced by immunoSEQ multiplex PCR; TCRdb stores in-frame clones only, minus some. The table includes 200,000 to 300,000 clones, approximately 86% detected once. The CDR3 is 14 amino acids. The germline CDR1 and CDR2 sequences are LGHDT and YNNKEL (reference sequence). The J segment lost 5 bases and the V segment lost 6 bases, leaving 7 bases of the junction unmatched. V gene TRBV3-1 (or the pseudogene TRBV3-2) combines with J gene TRBJ2-3; 8 nucleotides match TRBD2. Sequencing was performed on peripheral blood. The receptor was derived from a man younger than 45 with active or convalescent COVID-19. CDR3 nucleotide sequence: TGTGCCAGCAGACGGAGCGGGGGCTTAGATACGCAGTATTTT. Encoded protein: CASRRSGGLDTQYF.